These T cell receptor beta chains were read from a single sample in a study of cytomegalovirus exposure and HLA in healthy donors. Some clones are missing from TCRdb's copy, which holds only in-frame ones; the method was immunoSEQ multiplex PCR. The sample shows approximately 140,000 clones, more than 75% of them seen only once. What was sequenced was PBMCs. The receptors here all came from a man aged 18-30 years in good health and CMV-seropositive. Each CDR3 is given with its conserved first and last residue. The order of the fields is V gene, J gene, clone size, D gene, CDR3 DNA, CDR3 protein. The D gene is left open where the match is weak. The size field is filled for only some rows; it gives once, few, many or a size class.

>TRBV6-6|TRBJ2-5|NA|NA
TGTGCCAGCAGTACTCGGGACAAAGGGACCCAGTACTTC
CASSTRDKGTQYF
>TRBV7-9|TRBJ2-7|once|NA
TGTGCCAGCGTTGGAGACTACGAGCAGTACTTC
CASVGDYEQYF
>TRBV5-6|TRBJ2-7|NA|NA
TGTGCCAGCAGCTTGGATAGTGGTCCGGTCTACTACGAGCAGTACTTC
CASSLDSGPVYYEQYF
>TRBV18|TRBJ2-1|NA|TRBD1
TGTGCCAGCTCACGCTCAACAGGGGAGCCTGAGCAGTTCTTC
CASSRSTGEPEQFF
>TRBV9|TRBJ2-7|NA|NA
TGTGCCAGCAGCGAGAGGGGGGGCTACGAGCAGTACTTC
CASSERGGYEQYF
>TRBV5-1|TRBJ1-1|NA|NA
TGCGCCAGCAGCCCGGGTGGCGGACGCGGGGAAGCTTTCTTT
CASSPGGGRGEAFF
>TRBV7-9|TRBJ2-7|NA|TRBD1
TGTGCCAGCAGCGAGGGGTCTACAGGGGGTACCTACGAGCAGTACTTC
CASSEGSTGGTYEQYF
>TRBV10-1|TRBJ2-1|few|TRBD2
TGCGCCAGCAGTACTAGCGGTTCCTACAATGAGCAGTTCTTC
CASSTSGSYNEQFF
>TRBV29-1|TRBJ2-3|NA|NA
TGCAGCGTTGATTCTGGCACAGATACGCAGTATTTT
CSVDSGTDTQYF
>TRBV4-1|TRBJ1-1|NA|NA
TGCGCCAGCAGCCAAGACCCCCCCCGGGGGGCAACCACTGAAGCTTTCTTT
CASSQDPPRGATTEAFF
>TRBV2|TRBJ2-2|NA|TRBD1
TGTGCCAGCCGTTATAGGACAGGGAATGTCGGGGAGCTGTTTTTT
CASRYRTGNVGELFF
>TRBV29-1|TRBJ1-1|NA|NA
TGCAGCGGCGAGCGGAGAACTTGGGGGGGGGCGAACACTGAAGCTTTCTTT
CSGERRTWGGANTEAFF
>TRBV7-6|TRBJ2-3|NA|TRBD1
TGTGCCAGCAGCTTACAGGGGGCAGGTGGAGATACGCAGTATTTT
CASSLQGAGGDTQYF
>TRBV10-3|TRBJ1-2|NA|NA
TGTGCCATCAGTGAGGCGACAGGTTCGGTCTATGGCTACACCTTC
CAISEATGSVYGYTF
>TRBV7-7|TRBJ2-7|few|TRBD1
TGTGCCAGCAGCCTCCGGGACAGAAGTCCGCAGTACTTC
CASSLRDRSPQYF
>TRBV6-5|TRBJ1-5|few|TRBD1
TGTGCCAGCAGTTACGGCAGGGGGGGCAATCAGCCCCAGCATTTT
CASSYGRGGNQPQHF
>TRBV6-1|TRBJ2-6|NA|NA
TGTGCCAGCAGCCCTATCCCCTCTGGGGCCAACGTCCTGACTTTC
CASSPIPSGANVLTF
>TRBV19|TRBJ2-3|NA|TRBD2
TGTGCCAGTAGTATAGATCGACTAGCGGGGGGTAGTGATACGCAGTATTTT
CASSIDRLAGGSDTQYF
>TRBV7-2|TRBJ2-3|NA|NA
TGTGCCAGCAGCTTAGCGGTGGGCGGGGGCTCTAGCACAGATACGCAGTATTTT
CASSLAVGGGSSTDTQYF
>TRBV19|TRBJ1-2|NA|NA
TGTGCCAGTAGTATAGGAGGGAATGGCTACACCTTC
CASSIGGNGYTF
>TRBV19|TRBJ2-2|NA|NA
TGTGCCAGTAGTATCCTCCCGGGGGTCAACACCGGGGAGCTGTTTTTT
CASSILPGVNTGELFF
>TRBV5-4|TRBJ2-7|NA|NA
TGTGCCAGCAGCTTGGACTTCGACTACGAGCAGTACTTC
CASSLDFDYEQYF
>TRBV2|TRBJ1-1|once|NA
TGTGCCAGCAAGGTACAGATGAACACTGAAGCTTTCTTT
CASKVQMNTEAFF
>TRBV19|TRBJ1-5|NA|NA
TGTGCCAGTAGTCCCTGGGGACACCCAGGGGTATTAAATCAGCCCCAGCATTTT
CASSPWGHPGVLNQPQHF
>TRBV2|TRBJ2-1|NA|NA
TGTGCCAGCAGCGCAGGTAGTAGCGGAAGCGAGCAGTTCTTC
CASSAGSSGSEQFF
>TRBV19|TRBJ1-1|NA|NA
TGTGCCAGTAGTCCCCCTCAAGTGCCTCGGGAAGCTTTCTTT
CASSPPQVPREAFF
>TRBV7-3|TRBJ1-1|NA|TRBD1
TGTGCCAGCAGCACCGGACAGGGATTGGCTGAAGCTTTCTTT
CASSTGQGLAEAFF
>TRBV18|TRBJ1-2|once|TRBD1
TGTGCCAGCTCACAGAAAGGACAGGGGCCGTATGGCTACACCTTC
CASSQKGQGPYGYTF
>TRBV11-3|TRBJ2-7|NA|NA
TGTGCCAGCAGCTTTGGGGGGAACTACGAGCAGTACTTC
CASSFGGNYEQYF
>TRBV5-6|TRBJ2-7|NA|NA
TGTGCCAGCAGTTTGGAAGGGACTCCCAACTTC
CASSLEGTPNF
>TRBV7-2|TRBJ1-5|NA|TRBD1
TGTGCCAGCAGCTCGAAACAGGGGGCTCGGCAGCCCCAGCATTTT
CASSSKQGARQPQHF
>TRBV4-2|TRBJ2-2|NA|NA
TGTGCCAGCAGCCAAGTCTCCGGGGAGCTGTTTTTT
CASSQVSGELFF
>TRBV4-2|TRBJ2-2|NA|NA
TGTGCCAGCAGCCAAGATCCTCAGGGATTCACCGGGGAGCTGTTTTTT
CASSQDPQGFTGELFF
>TRBV7-9|TRBJ1-1|NA|NA
TGTGCCAGCAGCCTCGTTCCGAACACTGAAGCTTTCTTT
CASSLVPNTEAFF
>TRBV9|TRBJ1-1|NA|NA
TGTGCCAGCAGCCCCCCCCGTGCAGTTGAGGTAGGTGAAGCTTTCTTT
CASSPPRAVEVGEAFF
>TRBV2|TRBJ2-7|NA|NA
TGTGCCAGCAGTGAATCGGGTTACGAGCAGTACTTC
CASSESGYEQYF
>TRBV15|TRBJ2-7|NA|TRBD1
TGTGCCACCAGCAGAGATTCAGGGGGCTTATACGAGCAGTACTTC
CATSRDSGGLYEQYF
>TRBV21-1|TRBJ1-5|once|NA
TGTGCCAGCATCAAAGACAGGTACAATCAGCCCCAGCATTTT
CASIKDRYNQPQHF
>TRBV27|TRBJ1-5|NA|NA
TGTGCCAGCAGTTTATCGGCTTTGGGCAATCAGCCCCAGCATTTT
CASSLSALGNQPQHF
>TRBV19|TRBJ2-1|NA|NA
TGTGCCAGTAGTATAACAACAGCAGGGGAGCAGTTCTTC
CASSITTAGEQFF
>TRBV7-9|TRBJ1-3|NA|NA
TGTGCCAGCAGCTTAGTTCCCAGGGGAAACACCATATATTTT
CASSLVPRGNTIYF
>TRBV30|TRBJ2-6|NA|TRBD2
TGTGCCTGGATTCTAGCGGGGGTCGGGGCCAACGTCCTGACTTTC
CAWILAGVGANVLTF
>TRBV30|TRBJ1-1|once|NA
TGTGCCTCGGGAGTTTGGAACACTGAAGCTTTCTTT
CASGVWNTEAFF
>TRBV2|TRBJ2-7|NA|NA
TGTGCCAGCAGGTCGGTAAGCTACGAGCAGTACTTC
CASRSVSYEQYF
>TRBV11-2|TRBJ2-7|NA|NA
TGTGCCAGCAGCACCGGGACTTCACAGAACGAGCAGTACTTC
CASSTGTSQNEQYF
>TRBV5-1|TRBJ1-1|NA|TRBD1
TGCGCCAGCAGCTCCCGGACAGGGGACACTGAAGCTTTCTTT
CASSSRTGDTEAFF
>TRBV11-2|TRBJ1-1|NA|NA
TGTGCCAGCAGCCAAGGGGTGAACACTGAAGCTTTCTTT
CASSQGVNTEAFF
>TRBV30|TRBJ2-7|few|NA
TGTGCCTGGGGACAGATTTCAGCAGGGGAGCAGTACTTC
CAWGQISAGEQYF
>TRBV7-2|TRBJ1-3|NA|NA
TGTGCCAGCAGCTTAGTGCGGGGGGGAAACACCATATATTTT
CASSLVRGGNTIYF
>TRBV6-1|TRBJ2-1|NA|TRBD2
TGTGCCAGCAGCAGGGACTACCGCGATGAGCAGTTCTTC
CASSRDYRDEQFF
>TRBV19|TRBJ2-5|NA|TRBD1
TGTGCCAGTACCGCTCGTCGAACAGGGGGAAAAGAGACCCAGTACTTC
CASTARRTGGKETQYF
>TRBV30|TRBJ1-1|few|NA
TGTGCCACAGGACGGACTGAAGCTTTCTTT
CATGRTEAFF
>TRBV6-5|TRBJ2-2|NA|NA
TGTGCCAGCAGTTCCCAGCGGATGGGGGAGCTGTTTTTT
CASSSQRMGELFF
>TRBV12-5|TRBJ1-1|NA|TRBD1
TGTGCTAGTGGTTTGTCAGGGGGCACTGAAGCTTTCTTT
CASGLSGGTEAFF
>TRBV7-8|TRBJ1-6|NA|NA
TGTGCCAGCAGCTTAGCAGAGGAAGGTGATTCACCCCTCCACTTT
CASSLAEEGDSPLHF
>TRBV25-1|TRBJ1-1|NA|NA
TGTGCCAGCAAAGGGCAGGGGAACACTGAAGCTTTCTTT
CASKGQGNTEAFF
>TRBV27|TRBJ2-7|NA|NA
TGTGCCAGCAAACACCGGACAGAGCCCTACGAGCAGTACTTC
CASKHRTEPYEQYF
>TRBV9|TRBJ1-1|NA|TRBD1
TGTGCCAGCGGGACAGGTGGAGGCACTGAAGCTTTCTTT
CASGTGGGTEAFF